Shown below are 32 T cell receptor beta chains from a single sample sequenced in a study of metastatic and nonmetastatic thyroid tumors. Before thyroid surgery, none of the patients had received any treatment. TCRdb reanalyzed the PCR reads with MiXCR. The sample holds some 28,000 clones, 16% seen once. Material: blood. These receptors were obtained from a female donor with papillary thyroid cancer or a benign thyroid nodule (not recorded which). Some clones in this sample may be carry-over from other donors' samples.

This clone was detected many times. The rearrangement uses TRBV5-6 and TRBJ1-5; D is uncertain. This CDR3 is built from 16 residues. V lost 1 base, J lost 2 bases, and 13 bases lay in between. The germline gives CDR1 SGHDT, CDR2 YYEEEE. The CDR3 spells CASSLRSTSGNQPQHF. DNA for the CDR3: TGTGCCAGCAGCTTGCGTTCGACCTCGGGCAATCAGCCCCAGCATTTT.

The chain links TRBV5-7 to TRBJ2-2; 8 bases line up with TRBD2. TRBV5-7 is identified as an open reading frame with a role that is uncertain. V was pared by 5 bases and J by 7 bases, with 7 bases of the junction left unmatched. The CDR3 is 14 residues long. The CDR3 here is CASSTAGVGGELFF. In DNA form, the CDR3 reads TGTGCCAGCAGTACAGCGGGAGTGGGCGGGGAGCTGTTTTTT.

There are a few counts of this clone. A junction end diverges from the germline sequence, so it may reflect a read error. The chain is built from TRBV2 and TRBJ2-3; D is ambiguous. The CDR3 is 15 residues long. Per germline, CDR1 SNHLY and CDR2 FYNNEI. The CDR3 is CASSLSGTITDTRYF. CDR3 coding DNA: TGTGCCAGCAGTTTGAGTGGAACTATCACAGATACGCGGTATTTT.

At least ten counts were recorded for this clone. This chain connects TRBV12-3 or TRBV12-4 to TRBJ2-5, with 13 bases identical to TRBD2. There are 16 residues in the CDR3. J gave up 4 bases and V 5 bases, and 7 bases lay outside the gene matches. Written as DNA, the CDR3 is TGTGCCAGCAGTCCACTAGCGGGAGGGAGAGGAGAGACCCAGTACTTC. Its protein product is CASSPLAGGRGETQYF.

This clone was recorded many times. V usage is TRBV10-2 and J usage is TRBJ2-7, with TRBD2 identical over 8 bases. V gave up 6 bases and J gave up 3 bases; unmatched junction bases: 7. Germline lookup yields CDR1 WSHSY and CDR2 SAAADI. The CDR3 totals 14 residues. The CDR3 spells CASSLAGLNYEQYF. Written as DNA, the CDR3 is TGCGCCAGCAGCTTAGCGGGACTCAACTACGAGCAGTACTTC.

The rearrangement uses TRBV19 and TRBJ1-2, with D perhaps TRBD1 (6 bases). The CDR3 is 11 amino acids. The V end was cut by 8 bases, the J end by 7 bases, with 11 bases between. Per the germline V gene, CDR1 is LNHDA and CDR2 is SQIVND (reference sequence). This CDR3 reads CASSGVAGYTF. CDR3 nucleotide sequence: TGTGCCAGTTCAGGGGTGGCTGGCTACACCTTC.

This chain joins TRBV20-1 and TRBJ2-3, with 9 nucleotides matching TRBD2. The length of the CDR3 is 14 residues. V was pared by 6 bases and J by 4 bases, with 8 bases of the junction left unmatched. The germline V gene has CDR1 DFQATT and CDR2 SNEGSKA (reference sequence). The DNA of the CDR3 is TGCAGTGCCCCGGGACTAGCCCCACCAGATACGCAGTATTTT. The encoded protein is CSAPGLAPPDTQYF.

This clone was observed many times. The chain joins TRBV20-1 to TRBJ2-1; 7 positions match TRBD2. CDR1 and CDR2 from the germline V gene are DFQATT and SNEGSKA (reference sequence). The CDR3 is 14 residues long. Trimming cost V 4 bases and J 6 bases; bases outside gene matches: 9. The CDR3 DNA reads TGCAGTGCTACAGGACTAGTCGGGCTCAATGAGCAGTTCTTC. It is translated as CSATGLVGLNEQFF.

This clone appeared many times. The genes are TRBV29-1 and TRBJ2-1, with 8 bases lining up with TRBD2. Germline V gene lookup returns CDR1 SQVTM and CDR2 ANQGSEA. The J segment lost 8 bases and the V segment lost 1 base, leaving 7 bases of the junction unmatched. CDR3 length equals 14 residues. CDR3 sequence reads: CSVEGREGPDEQFF. The CDR3, as DNA: TGCAGCGTTGAAGGTCGGGAGGGCCCTGATGAGCAGTTCTTC.

This clone was counted many times. The chain is built from TRBV5-4 and TRBJ2-5; D uncertain. CDR1 and CDR2 (germline): SGHNT, YYREEE (reference sequence). CDR3 length: 13 residues. Between the trimmed V and J ends, which lost 0 bases and 7 bases, there was a span of 10 bases. CDR3 residues: CASSLASIGTQYF. CDR3 in DNA: TGTGCCAGCAGCTTGGCCTCGATCGGGACCCAGTACTTC. Full variable domain (rest looked up from reference TRBV5-4 and TRBJ2-5): ETGVTQSPTHLIKTRGQQVTLRCSSQSGHNTVSWYQQALGQGPQFIFQYYREEENGRGNFPPRFSGLQFPNYSSELNVNALELDDSALYLCASSLASIGTQYFGPGTRLLVL.

This clone came up many times. This chain connects TRBV27 to TRBJ2-2; no clear D. V was clipped by 4 bases and J by 6 bases, with 9 bases between them. The CDR3 runs to 13 residues. Germline-derived CDR1 and CDR2 are MNHEY and SMNVEV (reference sequence). CDR3 loop: CASSSSRAGELFF. The CDR3 DNA is TGTGCCAGCAGTTCTTCAAGGGCCGGGGAGCTGTTTTTT.

Many counts were recorded for this clone. V and J are TRBV10-2 and TRBJ2-7; 7 bases fit TRBD1. The V segment lost 5 bases and the J segment 6 bases; nucleotides outside the gene matches: 1. This CDR3 spans 11 amino acids. Germline CDR1 WSHSY, CDR2 SAAADI. CDR3 in amino acids: CASSWDSEQYF. The CDR3 DNA follows: TGCGCCAGCAGTTGGGACAGCGAGCAGTACTTC.

V and J are TRBV11-2 and TRBJ1-3; TRBD1 is a possible D gene (5 bases). This CDR3 has 16 amino acids. V was clipped by 6 bases and J by 2 bases, with 17 bases between them. CDR1 SGHAT and CDR2 FQNNGV come from the germline V gene. Here the CDR3 reads CASRSTTGVPGNTIYF. The CDR3, as DNA: TGTGCCAGCAGGAGTACGACGGGGGTTCCTGGAAACACCATATATTTT.

This clone came up many times. This chain uses TRBV5-4 with TRBJ1-2; tentative D call: TRBD1 (5 bases). This CDR3 spans 14 amino acids. Germline assignment: CDR1 SGHNT and CDR2 YYREEE (reference sequence). The V and J ends lost 0 bases and 8 bases respectively, with 14 bases between them. CDR3: CASSLAGTLGGYTF. DNA of the CDR3: TGTGCCAGCAGCTTGGCCGGGACTTTGGGCGGCTACACCTTC.

In its sample, this clone was seen many times. The V call is TRBV29-1, the J call TRBJ2-3; 13 nucleotides line up with TRBD2. In germline, CDR1 is SQVTM, CDR2 ANQGSEA. The CDR3 contains 16 residues. The ends lost 6 bases at V and 4 bases at J; junction bases unmatched: 10. CDR3 DNA: TGCAGCGTCGTATGGACTAGCGGGGGACTTTCAGATACGCAGTATTTT. Its translation is CSVVWTSGGLSDTQYF.

The chain combines TRBV30 with TRBJ1-3; D may be TRBD1 (5 bases). The CDR3 is 13 amino acids. Germline CDR1 GTSNPN, CDR2 SVGIG (reference sequence). V was shortened by 3 bases and J by 6 bases, with 12 bases between the two germline ends. The CDR3 loop reads CAWRWGRSNTIYF. The CDR3 DNA sequence: TGTGCCTGGAGGTGGGGACGTTCAAACACCATATATTTT.

In its sample, this clone was seen many times. This chain joins TRBV28 and TRBJ2-4; 10 nucleotides line up with TRBD2. The ends lost 4 bases at V and 10 bases at J; junction bases unmatched: 4. The CDR3 sequence is 13 residues long. Germline CDR1 reads MDHEN; CDR2 reads SYDVKM. The CDR3 DNA follows: TGTGCCAGCAGTTCGGGACTAGCGCCGATTCAGTACTTC. Translation: CASSSGLAPIQYF.

This clone was counted ten times or more. The chain uses TRBV6-5 and TRBJ2-7, with 11 bases matching TRBD2. CDR3 length: 17 residues. Looked up from germline, CDR1 is MNHEY and CDR2 is SVGAGI. J gave up 1 base and V 0 bases, and 5 bases lay outside the gene matches. The CDR3 DNA follows: TGTGCCAGCAGTTACTCTAGCGGGAGGGCCAGGTCCTACGAGCAGTACTTC. Translation gives CASSYSSGRARSYEQYF.

This clone came up many times. V usage is TRBV29-1 and J usage is TRBJ2-5; 15 bases agree with TRBD2. The CDR3 has 18 amino acids. V trimming: 6 bases; J trimming: 2 bases; junction bases outside the gene matches: 13. Germline loops: CDR1 SQVTM, CDR2 ANQGSEA. The CDR3 region has the DNA TGCAGCGTAGGACTAGCGGGAGGGCCGATGGGGGCACAAGAGACCCAGTACTTC. It specifies CSVGLAGGPMGAQETQYF.

Many counts were recorded for this clone. The chain recombines TRBV2 with TRBJ2-1; unclear D gene. Germline-derived CDR1 and CDR2 are SNHLY and FYNNEI. The CDR3 is 13 residues long. Trimming left V 4 bases short and J 4 bases short, with 8 bases between. CDR3 DNA sequence: TGTGCCAGCAGTGGGAGAGCTTACAATGAGCAGTTCTTC. Residues: CASSGRAYNEQFF.

This clone was seen many times. The CDR3 sequence is CASSVGSGSYNEQFF. The CDR3 DNA sequence: TGTGCCAGCAGCGTAGGTAGCGGGTCCTACAATGAGCAGTTCTTC. The V call is TRBV9, the J call TRBJ2-1, with TRBD2 matching 7 bases. This CDR3 is 15 amino acids long. Germline V gene sequence: CDR1 SGDLS, CDR2 YYNGEE. The trim removed 0 bases at V and 1 base at J, leaving 1 base unmatched.

This clone was seen only a few times. The chain has TRBV28 and TRBJ2-1, with a tentative D call TRBD2 (5 bases). Trimming pared 5 bases from V and 4 bases from J, leaving 15 bases between. The germline CDR1 and CDR2 sequences are MDHEN and SYDVKM. CDR3 length: 15 amino acids. The CDR3: CASSAPRGRYNEQFF. The DNA for the CDR3 is TGTGCCAGCAGTGCCCCACGTGGGAGATACAATGAGCAGTTCTTC.

There are many counts of this clone. The chain uses TRBV7-9 and TRBJ2-2; D is ambiguous. This CDR3 region has 15 residues. Between the trimmed V and J ends, which lost 5 bases and 0 bases, there was a span of 10 bases. Germline V gives CDR1 SEHNR, CDR2 FQNEAQ (reference sequence). The DNA for the CDR3 is TGTGCCAGCAGCAATCGACCCTCGAACACCGGGGAGCTGTTTTTT. Translated, it gives CASSNRPSNTGELFF. The variable domain in full, completed from reference TRBV7-9 and TRBJ2-2, reads DTGVSQNPRHKITKRGQNVTFRCDPISEHNRLYWYRQTLGQGPEFLTYFQNEAQLEKSRLLSDRFSAERPKGSFSTLEIQRTEQGDSAMYLCASSNRPSNTGELFFGEGSRLTVL.

This clone appeared many times. A much more abundant neighbour one base away suggests this may be a read error. The gene calls are TRBV4-1 and TRBJ2-3; 7 bases map to TRBD1. CDR1 MGHRA and CDR2 YSYEKL come from the germline V gene. This CDR3 has 14 amino acids. V gave up 2 bases and J gave up 7 bases; unmatched junction bases: 6. The CDR3 DNA is TGCGCCAGCAGCCAACCCCCACAGGGGTATACGCAGTATTTT. This gives the protein CASSQPPQGYTQYF.

This clone was counted many times. A much more abundant neighbour one base away suggests this may be a read error. The same CDR3 is also encoded by other DNA sequences in this sample. The chain couples TRBV4-1 to TRBJ2-7; D gene ambiguous. From germline, CDR1 is MGHRA and CDR2 YSYEKL. The CDR3 is made up of 13 amino acids. CDR3: CASSQFVGGVSDF. The CDR3 DNA reads as TGCGCCAGCAGCCAGTTCGTTGGCGGAGTCTCGGACTTC.

J is TRBJ1-5 and V is TRBV6-1, with D uncertain. The V gene lost 8 bases and the J gene lost 3 bases, with 11 bases spanning the gap. This CDR3 is 13 amino acids long. Germline CDR1 is MNHNS and CDR2 is SASEGT. Written as DNA, the CDR3 is TGTGCCAGCCACCTGCTAGTCAATCAGCCCCAGCATTTT. Protein product: CASHLLVNQPQHF.

This clone is labeled as medium-sized. The gene calls are TRBV4-2 and TRBJ1-1; no firm D call. Germline V gene data show CDR1 as LGHNA and CDR2 as YNFKEQ. The V and J ends lost 0 bases and 7 bases respectively, with 9 bases between them. The CDR3 has 13 amino acids. The CDR3 nucleotides read TGTGCCAGCAGCCAAGATAAGCGGGATGAAGCTTTCTTT. Translating gives CASSQDKRDEAFF.

This clone was found many times. The chain joins TRBV5-6 to TRBJ2-7; 8 bases are shared with TRBD1. V lost 4 bases and J lost 4; bases outside the gene matches: 7. This CDR3 is 14 amino acids long. The germline V gene encodes CDR1 SGHDT and CDR2 YYEEEE. CDR3 bases: TGTGCCAGCAGCGTAGGGACAGGAGATTACGAGCAGTACTTC. Translating it yields CASSVGTGDYEQYF.

This clone was observed many times. V is TRBV6-5 and J is TRBJ1-5, with D possibly matching TRBD1 (5 bases). V was shortened by 2 bases and J by 7 bases, with 12 bases between the two germline ends. Germline-derived CDR1 and CDR2 are MNHEY and SVGAGI. The CDR3 runs 14 residues. CDR3 sequence: CASSYRQGDQPQHF. The CDR3 bases are TGTGCCAGCAGTTACCGGCAGGGAGACCAGCCCCAGCATTTT.

J is TRBJ2-3 and V is TRBV2; 10 bases align to TRBD2. The CDR3 runs 19 residues. Germline V gene data show CDR1 as SNHLY and CDR2 as FYNNEI. Trimming removed 2 bases from V and 2 bases from J; junction bases left unmatched: 13. The CDR3 reads CASSEHPSGSTYVTDTQYF. CDR3 DNA sequence: TGTGCCAGCAGTGAACACCCTAGCGGGAGTACCTATGTCACAGATACGCAGTATTTT.

This clone was seen many times. For the CDR3, the DNA is TGTGCCAGCAGTGAAGAGGGGGGACAGGGGGCACTTTTTGAAAAACTGTTTTTT. Residues: CASSEEGGQGALFEKLFF. This rearrangement joins TRBV2 to TRBJ1-4; 12 nucleotides agree with TRBD1. Losses at the gene ends were 1 base for V and 7 bases for J; bases not matched to a gene: 10. The germline CDR1 and CDR2 sequences are SNHLY and FYNNEI. The CDR3 covers 18 residues.

This clone has ten or more counts. The V gene is TRBV18, the J gene TRBJ2-6; 7 bases align to TRBD1. Germline trimming cut 4 bases from V and 2 bases from J; bases unmatched to any gene: 5. The CDR3 is made up of 16 amino acids. CDR1 is KGHSH, CDR2 LQKENI, per germline. DNA of the CDR3: TGTGCCAGCTCACGGACAGGTCCCCCTGGGGCCAACGTCCTGACTTTC. It is translated as CASSRTGPPGANVLTF.